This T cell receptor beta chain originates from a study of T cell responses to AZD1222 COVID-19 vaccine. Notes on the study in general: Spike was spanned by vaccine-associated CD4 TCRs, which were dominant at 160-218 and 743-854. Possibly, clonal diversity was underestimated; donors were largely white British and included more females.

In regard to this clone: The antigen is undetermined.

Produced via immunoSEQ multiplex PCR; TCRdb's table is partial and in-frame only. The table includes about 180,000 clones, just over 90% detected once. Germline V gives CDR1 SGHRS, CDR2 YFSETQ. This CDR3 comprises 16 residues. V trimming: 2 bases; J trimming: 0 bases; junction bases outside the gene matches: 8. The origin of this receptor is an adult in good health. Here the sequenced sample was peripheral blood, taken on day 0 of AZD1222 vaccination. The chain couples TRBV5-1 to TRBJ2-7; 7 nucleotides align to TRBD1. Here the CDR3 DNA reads TGCGCCAGCAGCTTAACCCCGACAGGGAGCTCCTACGAGCAGTACTTC. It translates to CASSLTPTGSSYEQYF.